This T cell receptor (beta chain) originates from a study of shared clonotypes between healthy human individuals. Study-level points and caveats: Naive CD4 clonotypes overlapped across several donors at roughly 4.5%.

As regards this clone: Antigen: not known.

V gave up 6 bases and J gave up 0 bases, with 16 bases separating them. The CDR3 sequence is 16 residues long. The germline gives CDR1 MDHEN, CDR2 SYDVKM. Genomic DNA belonging to each subset was distributed in equal measure over several immunoSEQ plates. Sequencing used immunoSEQ multiplex PCR; TCRdb keeps in-frame clones, though not all of them. Of over a million clones listed, approximately 80% are singletons. Donors had no recently reported acute infections or vaccinations and were HIV-negative. The sample comprised memory CD4+ T cells from PBMCs. The subset was: CD45RA-negative fraction. V is TRBV28 and J is TRBJ2-3; D not certain. The clonotype was recovered from a man aged 18-30 years in good health. Some clones in this sample may be carry-over from other donors' samples. CDR3 residues: CASSPYGRASTDTQYF. Here the CDR3 DNA reads TGTGCCAGCAGCCCCTACGGCCGGGCTAGCACAGATACGCAGTATTTT.